This T cell receptor (beta chain) was documented in a study of blood T cell repertoires in COVID-19. Allocation to cohorts depended on clinical history reported by the participants. Original processing methods: Amplified reference gene primers provided the basis for estimating nucleated cell counts. Method: immunoSEQ multiplex PCR; TCRdb's copy keeps in-frame clones and lacks some. That table is the source of V, J and clone size, and D and trimming were worked out from the DNA. The sample lists 200,000 to 250,000 clones, over 70% occurring once. V lost 5 bases, J lost 5 bases, and 14 bases stayed unmatched. Germline loops: CDR1 SGHTA, CDR2 FQGTGA. CDR3 length equals 19 residues.

V usage is TRBV7-3 and J usage is TRBJ2-2; 13 positions agree with TRBD2. The source material was PBMCs or T cells enriched from blood (not recorded which). The sequence was obtained from a woman aged 25 to 39 who had been exposed to COVID-19. The CDR3 is CASSPRGGLAGVGTGELFF. In nucleotides, the CDR3 is TGTGCCAGCAGCCCTCGGGGCGGACTAGCGGGAGTTGGTACCGGGGAGCTGTTTTTT.